Listed below are T cell receptor beta chains from one sample, sequenced in a study of glioma-infiltrating T cells after dendritic cell vaccination. Sequencing was performed with immunoSEQ multiplex PCR; in TCRdb, only in-frame clones are kept and a portion is missing. The sample has about 82,000 clones, over 85% seen once. The sequencing used blood, collected before dendritic cell vaccination. The receptor source for this set is a human donor with glioblastoma. The CDR3 runs from the conserved cysteine through the conserved F or W. D genes are given only for firm matches. Not all rows give a size; the values are once, few, many and, for expanded clones, a class.

V gene	J gene	CDR3 length	D gene	clone size	CDR3 protein	CDR3 DNA
TRBV11-2	TRBJ2-1	15	TRBD2	-	CASSIWEGTYNEQFF	TGTGCCAGCAGCATTTGGGAGGGGACCTACAATGAGCAGTTCTTC
TRBV5-1	TRBJ2-1	16	TRBD2	-	CASSLGGLGGYNEQFF	TGCGCCAGCAGCTTGGGGGGACTAGGGGGTTACAATGAGCAGTTCTTC
TRBV6-4	TRBJ1-1	13	-	-	CASSENWNTEAFF	TGTGCCAGCAGTGAAAACTGGAACACTGAAGCTTTCTTT
TRBV30	TRBJ2-3	16	-	-	CAWRKGVGLGTDTQYF	TGTGCCTGGAGAAAGGGAGTAGGGCTCGGCACAGATACGCAGTATTTT
TRBV5-1	TRBJ2-3	12	-	-	CASSAPPEEQYF	TGCGCCAGCAGCGCCCCGCCGGAGGAGCAGTATTTT
TRBV19	TRBJ1-5	15	-	-	CASSREGLSNQPQHF	TGTGCCAGTAGTAGGGAGGGGTTAAGCAATCAGCCCCAGCATTTT
TRBV5-6	TRBJ1-1	13	TRBD1	-	CASSWTGITEAFF	TGTGCCAGCAGCTGGACAGGGATCACTGAAGCTTTCTTT
TRBV29-1	TRBJ1-2	12	-	-	CSVEDRDYGYTF	TGCAGCGTTGAAGACAGGGACTATGGCTACACCTTC
TRBV29-1	TRBJ1-1	13	TRBD1	-	CSVEDRFNTEAFF	TGCAGCGTTGAGGACAGGTTCAACACTGAAGCTTTCTTT
TRBV5-1	TRBJ2-7	17	TRBD1	-	CASSLDEGAGGFYEQYF	TGCGCCAGCAGCTTGGATGAGGGGGCAGGGGGATTCTACGAGCAGTACTTC
TRBV6-5	TRBJ2-3	16	TRBD2	-	CASSYSLAGGADTQYF	TGTGCCAGCAGTTACTCATTAGCGGGGGGGGCGGATACGCAGTATTTT
TRBV6-1	TRBJ2-3	16	-	-	CASSGQARAFTDTQYF	TGTGCCAGCAGTGGTCAAGCCAGGGCTTTCACAGATACGCAGTATTTT
TRBV19	TRBJ1-4	18	-	-	CASSPLFGLMPLNEKLFF	TGTGCCAGTAGTCCCTTGTTCGGACTAATGCCGCTAAATGAAAAACTGTTTTTT
TRBV29-1	TRBJ1-1	13	TRBD1	few	CSFTGQTNTEAFF	TGCAGCTTTACGGGACAGACAAACACTGAAGCTTTCTTT
TRBV11-1	TRBJ2-1	15	TRBD2	once	CASSSSGSSYNEQFF	TGTGCCAGCAGCTCGAGCGGGAGCTCCTACAATGAGCAGTTCTTC
TRBV10-3	TRBJ2-7	18	TRBD2	few	CAISESFGSGSGSYEQYF	TGTGCCATCAGTGAGTCGTTCGGTAGCGGGAGTGGCTCCTACGAGCAGTACTTC
TRBV9	TRBJ2-1	16	TRBD2	once	CASSVGGLAISHEQFF	TGTGCCAGCAGCGTAGGAGGACTAGCAATTAGCCATGAGCAGTTCTTC
TRBV10-2	TRBJ1-4	14	-	-	CASRAGPPNEKLFF	TGCGCCAGCAGGGCAGGGCCTCCTAATGAAAAACTGTTTTTT
TRBV9	TRBJ2-3	15	TRBD1	-	CASSAFTGEQDTQYF	TGTGCCAGCAGCGCCTTCACAGGGGAGCAAGATACGCAGTATTTT
TRBV6-5	TRBJ2-2	14	TRBD2	-	CASKSGGDPGELFF	TGTGCCAGCAAATCGGGAGGGGACCCCGGGGAGCTGTTTTTT
TRBV19	TRBJ2-1	15	TRBD2	-	CASSGDGGRDGEQFF	TGTGCCAGTAGTGGAGACGGGGGGAGGGACGGTGAGCAGTTCTTC
TRBV11-2	TRBJ1-3	16	-	once	CASSSDDTVTGNTIYF	TGTGCCAGCAGCTCCGACGACACAGTCACGGGAAACACCATATATTTT